The 25 T cell receptor beta chains below come from one sample, sequenced in a study of beta chain features in type 1 diabetes. General study results and limits: For Type 1 diabetes patients, all four CD4+ subsets carried TCRB CDR3s that were moderately but significantly shorter.

Every bit of the isolated RNA underwent reverse transcription, so sequencing read expressed TCRB transcripts. Produced via immunoSEQ multiplex PCR; TCRdb's table is partial and in-frame only. The sample contains approximately 360,000 clones, around an eighth of which appear only once. These receptors have no known antigen. Sequenced sample: naive CD4+ T cells from blood. These receptors were obtained from a woman aged 18-35 years with type 1 diabetes.

The chain uses TRBV25-1 and TRBJ1-1; D unresolved. V shed 4 bases and J shed 1 base, with 4 bases lying between them. Per the germline V gene, CDR1 is MGHDK and CDR2 is SYGVNS. The CDR3 sequence is 12 residues long. CDR3: CASSVSNTEAFF. The CDR3 nucleotides read TGTGCCAGCAGTGTCTCGAACACTGAAGCTTTCTTT.

This clone occurred a few times. This rearrangement joins TRBV4-1 to TRBJ2-7, with D maybe TRBD2 (5 bases). Germline CDR1 and CDR2: MGHRA and YSYEKL. The length of the CDR3 is 15 residues. V was shortened by 4 bases and J by 6 bases, with 19 bases between the two germline ends. The CDR3 sequence: CASSPPTGVDGEQYF. For the CDR3, the DNA is TGCGCCAGCAGCCCACCTACCGGGGTAGATGGCGAGCAGTACTTC.

This clone was seen more than once but under ten times. The chain links TRBV16 to TRBJ1-2, with D possibly TRBD1 on 6 matching bases. In germline, CDR1 is KGHSY, CDR2 FQNENV. CDR3 length equals 14 residues. V dropped 0 bases and J dropped 5 bases, with 10 bases sitting between them. The CDR3 sequence: CASSQSDRKYGYTF. As DNA, the CDR3 is TGTGCCAGCAGCCAATCGGACAGAAAGTATGGCTACACCTTC. Full variable domain (remainder filled in from reference TRBV16 and TRBJ1-2): GEEVAQTPKHLVRGEGQKAKLYCAPIKGHSYVFWYQQVLKNEFKFLISFQNENVFDETGMPKERFSAKCLPNSPCSLEIQATKLEDSAVYFCASSQSDRKYGYTFGSGTRLTVV.

The chain joins TRBV7-9 to TRBJ1-6; TRBD1 might be the D (6 bases). CDR3 length: 12 amino acids. V gave up 5 bases and J gave up 10 bases, with 9 bases separating them. Per the germline V gene, CDR1 is SEHNR and CDR2 is FQNEAQ (reference sequence). The CDR3 DNA sequence: TGTGCCAGCAGCAGGGGGTACTCACCCCTCCACTTT. Translation gives CASSRGYSPLHF.

This clone was detected a few times. The gene calls are TRBV6-5 and TRBJ2-5; 7 positions agree with TRBD2. The J segment lost 2 bases and the V segment lost 10 bases, leaving 4 bases of the junction unmatched. CDR3 length equals 12 residues. Germline V CDR1 and CDR2: MNHEY, SVGAGI. CDR3 coding DNA: TGTGCCACCCGGGGGGATCAAGAGACCCAGTACTTC. Protein: CATRGDQETQYF.

The table lists this clone with a few counts. The chain links TRBV6-6 to TRBJ1-2; 7 nucleotides agree with TRBD1. Germline lookup yields CDR1 MNHNY and CDR2 SVGAGI (reference sequence). CDR3 length: 14 amino acids. V was clipped by 5 bases and J by 4 bases; unmatched bases: 7. CDR3 nucleotide sequence: TGTGCCAGCAGTCCCCGGGACAGCTCCTATGGCTACACCTTC. This codes for CASSPRDSSYGYTF.

This clone was detected a few times. The chain couples TRBV30 to TRBJ2-7, with 8 positions matching TRBD1. The CDR3 has 11 residues. The V segment lost 5 bases and the J segment 6 bases; nucleotides outside the gene matches: 3. CDR1 is GTSNPN, CDR2 SVGIG, per germline (reference sequence). CDR3 loop: CAWRQGSEQYF. As DNA, the CDR3 is TGTGCCTGGCGACAGGGGAGCGAGCAGTACTTC. The whole variable domain, remainder taken from reference TRBV30 and TRBJ2-7, is SQTIHQWPATLVQPVGSPLSLECTVEGTSNPNLYWYRQAAGRGLQLLFYSVGIGQISSEVPQNLSASRPQDRQFILSSKKLLLSDSGFYLCAWRQGSEQYFGPGTRLTVT.

In this sample, this clone turned up a few times. The gene calls are TRBV19 and TRBJ2-1; 7 bases agree with TRBD2. CDR3 length: 14 residues. The V gene end was trimmed by 9 bases and the J gene end by 3 bases; junction bases not matched to a gene: 8. Germline CDR1 and CDR2: LNHDA and SQIVND (reference sequence). Written as DNA, the CDR3 is TGTGCCAGCGCCCGGGGAGGGTTCTACAATGAGCAGTTCTTC. It is translated as CASARGGFYNEQFF.

This clone has more than one count but fewer than ten. The rearrangement uses TRBV7-9 and TRBJ2-7; D ambiguous. This CDR3 region has 11 residues. Trimming took off 5 bases at V and 6 bases at J, with 8 bases between the two ends. The germline V gene has CDR1 SEHNR and CDR2 FQNEAQ (reference sequence). The CDR3 DNA reads TGTGCCAGCAGCGCCCGGTCCGAGCAGTACTTC. It is translated as CASSARSEQYF.

The sample holds a few counts of this clone. The chain joins TRBV28 to TRBJ2-4; possibly TRBD1 for D (6 bases). Germline CDR1 reads MDHEN; CDR2 reads SYDVKM. Trimming took off 5 bases at V and 4 bases at J, with 12 bases between the two ends. This CDR3 region has 14 residues. In nucleotides, the CDR3 is TGTGCCAGCAGTCCCTCGACAGGAAAAAACATTCAGTACTTC. Its translation is CASSPSTGKNIQYF.

This clone was observed a handful of times. A junction boundary mismatches the germline segment, possibly from a read error. The J gene is TRBJ2-7, the V gene TRBV7-2, with 7 positions matching TRBD2. Germline V gene sequence: CDR1 SGHTA, CDR2 FQGNSA. This CDR3 spans 16 amino acids. The DNA of the CDR3 is TGTGCCAGCAGCCGGAACCCGAGCGGGGCCTCCCACGAGCAGTACTTC. Its translation is CASSRNPSGASHEQYF.

The chain is built from TRBV7-9 and TRBJ2-2; maybe TRBD1 (5 bases). This CDR3 has 14 residues. The germline gives CDR1 SEHNR, CDR2 FQNEAQ (reference sequence). Trimming pared 5 bases from V and 1 base from J, leaving 8 bases between. The chain's CDR3 is CASSPTGNTGELFF. Written as DNA, the CDR3 is TGTGCCAGCAGCCCAACAGGGAACACCGGGGAGCTGTTTTTT.

This clone has only a few counts. This chain joins TRBV7-9 and TRBJ1-1, with D possibly being TRBD1 (6 bases). CDR3 length: 12 amino acids. Germline values: CDR1 SEHNR, CDR2 FQNEAQ (reference sequence). V was cut by 1 base and J by 8 bases, with 8 bases left in between. The chain's CDR3 is CASSLGQEEAFF. For the CDR3, the DNA is TGTGCCAGCAGCTTAGGACAGGAAGAAGCTTTCTTT.

This clone was recorded a few times. The chain links TRBV7-9 to TRBJ2-7; no reliable D call. In germline, CDR1 is SEHNR, CDR2 FQNEAQ (reference sequence). V was pared by 5 bases and J by 7 bases, with 9 bases between. This CDR3 region has 11 residues. The CDR3 loop reads CASSTDTEQYF. CDR3 nucleotide sequence: TGTGCCAGCAGCACCGACACGGAGCAGTACTTC.

This clone was detected only a few times. The chain joins TRBV6-5 to TRBJ2-1; maybe TRBD1 (5 bases). V gave up 0 bases and J gave up 2 bases, with 8 bases separating them. The length of the CDR3 is 15 residues. Looked up from germline, CDR1 is MNHEY and CDR2 is SVGAGI. The chain's CDR3 is CASSYSAGTYNEQFF. CDR3 DNA sequence: TGTGCCAGCAGTTACTCGGCAGGGACCTACAATGAGCAGTTCTTC.

This clone was picked up a small number of times. This chain joins TRBV25-1 and TRBJ2-1, with 11 bases identical to TRBD2. CDR1 is MGHDK and CDR2 is SYGVNS in the germline V gene. Unmatched junction bases numbered 7, after V lost 4 bases and J lost 5 bases. The CDR3 totals 16 residues. This CDR3 is CASSASGTSGNNEQFF. Here the CDR3 DNA reads TGTGCCAGCAGTGCATCCGGGACTAGCGGTAACAATGAGCAGTTCTTC.

The CDR3 reads CASSSGLGVHNEQFF. The CDR3 coding sequence is TGTGCCAGCAGCTCCGGACTAGGCGTGCACAATGAGCAGTTCTTC. V is TRBV11-3 and J is TRBJ2-1, with 7 bases fitting TRBD2. V trimming: 4 bases; J trimming: 5 bases; junction bases outside the gene matches: 8. This CDR3 is 15 amino acids long. CDR1 and CDR2 from the germline V gene are SGHNT and YENEEA.

The chain joins TRBV10-3 to TRBJ2-5; D may be TRBD1 (6 bases). Looked up from germline, CDR1 is ENHRY and CDR2 is SYGVKD. V dropped 9 bases and J dropped 4 bases, with 18 bases sitting between them. This CDR3 has 14 residues. CDR3 bases: TGTGCCATAAGCAGACAGGTGCTGGCAGAGACCCAGTACTTC. This codes for CAISRQVLAETQYF.

This chain links TRBV10-3 with TRBJ1-1, with D uncertain. The V gene lost 4 bases and the J gene lost 0 bases, with 6 bases spanning the gap. This CDR3 region has 13 residues. The V gene's germline CDR1 is ENHRY and CDR2 SYGVKD. The CDR3 spells CAISVLLNTEAFF. The CDR3 nucleotides read TGTGCCATCAGTGTCCTCCTGAACACTGAAGCTTTCTTT.

The chain recombines TRBV9 with TRBJ1-2; unclear D gene. Germline CDR1 SGDLS, CDR2 YYNGEE. V gave up 1 base and J gave up 9 bases, with 10 bases separating them. The CDR3 loop spans 12 amino acids. CDR3 region: CASSVNSGSYTF. The CDR3 bases are TGTGCCAGCAGCGTAAACAGTGGAAGCTACACCTTC.

A few counts support this clone. This sequence joins TRBV28 and TRBJ2-1; 7 positions agree with TRBD2. The CDR3 has 11 residues. Germline CDR1 reads MDHEN; CDR2 reads SYDVKM. Trimming removed 7 bases from V and 10 bases from J; junction bases left unmatched: 4. The CDR3 DNA reads TGTGCCAGCACGGGAGGAATCGAGCAGTTCTTC. Encoded protein: CASTGGIEQFF.

This chain uses TRBV4-3 with TRBJ2-1; 12 bases agree with TRBD2. CDR3 length: 16 amino acids. Trimming at V came to 4 bases and at J to 7 bases, leaving 8 bases not matched to a gene. Germline CDR1 and CDR2: LGHNA and YSLEER. CDR3 nucleotide sequence: TGCGCCAGCAGCCGGAACGTCGGGACTAGCGGGAATGAGCAGTTCTTC. Protein sequence: CASSRNVGTSGNEQFF.

This clone appeared a few times. The chain combines TRBV2 with TRBJ2-1; 7 bases map to TRBD1. The CDR3 length is 13 residues. J was trimmed by 10 bases and V by 5 bases; bases with no gene match: 8. Germline assignment: CDR1 SNHLY and CDR2 FYNNEI. The CDR3 sequence is CASSRQGSSEQFF. In nucleotides, the CDR3 is TGTGCCAGCAGTAGACAGGGTTCGAGCGAGCAGTTCTTC.

This clone was found once. The chain combines TRBV7-9 with TRBJ2-5; TRBD1 agrees at 10 bases. The CDR3 has 15 amino acids. The germline V gene encodes CDR1 SEHNR and CDR2 FQNEAQ (reference sequence). V dropped 0 bases and J dropped 6; count of bases not matched to a gene: 4. This chain's CDR3 is CASSLAGQGGKTQYF. The DNA of the CDR3 is TGTGCCAGCAGCTTAGCCGGACAGGGGGGAAAGACCCAGTACTTC.

The chain uses TRBV5-4 and TRBJ2-3; 14 bases align to TRBD2. With 3 bases clipped from V and 3 bases from J, the junction kept 12 bases outside the gene matches. There are 19 residues in the CDR3. The germline V gene encodes CDR1 SGHNT and CDR2 YYREEE (reference sequence). This CDR3 is CASSWDRTRLAGGTDTQYF. DNA of the CDR3: TGTGCCAGCAGCTGGGACCGGACGCGACTAGCGGGAGGGACAGATACGCAGTATTTT.